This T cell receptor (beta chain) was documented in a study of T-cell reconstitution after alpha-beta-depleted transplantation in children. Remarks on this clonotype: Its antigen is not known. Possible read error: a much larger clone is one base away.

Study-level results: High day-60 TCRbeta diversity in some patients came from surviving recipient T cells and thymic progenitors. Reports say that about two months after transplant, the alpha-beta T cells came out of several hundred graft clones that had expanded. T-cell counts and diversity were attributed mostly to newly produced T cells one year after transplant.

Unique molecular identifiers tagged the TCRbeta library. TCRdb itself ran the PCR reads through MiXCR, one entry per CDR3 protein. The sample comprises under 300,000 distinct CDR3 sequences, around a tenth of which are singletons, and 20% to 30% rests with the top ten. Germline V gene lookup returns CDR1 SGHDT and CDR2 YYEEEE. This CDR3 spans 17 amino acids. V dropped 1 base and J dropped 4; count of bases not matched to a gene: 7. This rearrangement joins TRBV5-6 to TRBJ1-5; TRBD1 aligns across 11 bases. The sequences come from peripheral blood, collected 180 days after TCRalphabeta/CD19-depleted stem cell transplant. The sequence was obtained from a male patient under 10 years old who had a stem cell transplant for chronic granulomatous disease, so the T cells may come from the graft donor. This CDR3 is CASSLLVDRGRNQPQHF. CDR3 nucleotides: TGTGCCAGCAGCTTGTTGGTGGACAGGGGGCGAAATCAGCCCCAGCATTTT.